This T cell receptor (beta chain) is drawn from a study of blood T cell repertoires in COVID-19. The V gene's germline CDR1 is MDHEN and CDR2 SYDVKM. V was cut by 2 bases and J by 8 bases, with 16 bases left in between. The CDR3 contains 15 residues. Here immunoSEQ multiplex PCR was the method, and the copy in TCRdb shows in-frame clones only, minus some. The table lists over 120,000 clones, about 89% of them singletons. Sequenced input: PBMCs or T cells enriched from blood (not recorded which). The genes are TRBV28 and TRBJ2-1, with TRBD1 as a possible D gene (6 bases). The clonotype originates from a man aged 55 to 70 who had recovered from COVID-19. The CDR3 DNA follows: TGTGCCAGCAGTTTACGGGACACCAGAGTCCATGAGCAGTTCTTC. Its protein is CASSLRDTRVHEQFF.